This T cell receptor (beta chain) emerged from a study of CD8 T cells in ankylosing spondylitis. Overall study results and limits: Ankylosing spondylitis blood appeared to be characterized by a TCR beta motif of eight highly homologous variants. Researchers reportedly found disease-linked clones significantly enriched in matched ankylosing spondylitis synovial fluid. Some motif variants were previously reported in reactive arthritis synovial fluid and blood.

Each TCR beta library was made by quantitative 5'-RACE that incorporated molecular barcodes. TCRdb re-analysed the 5' RACE reads in MiXCR, keeping a single row per CDR3 protein. This table holds just over 350,000 distinct CDR3 sequences, more than 20% found once. Points on this clonotype: The antigen is not known.

The CDR3 contains 15 residues. Trimming pared 4 bases from V and 2 bases from J, leaving 13 bases between. In germline, CDR1 is KGHDR, CDR2 SFDVKD. Input material: blood, either unsorted or a sorted T cell fraction (not recorded which). The source of this sequence is a male donor with ankylosing spondylitis or in good health (not recorded which). This rearrangement joins TRBV24-1 to TRBJ2-5; TRBD1 is a possible D gene (6 bases). The CDR3 DNA reads TGTGCCACCAGTGAGTCGGACAGCCCACAAGAGACCCAGTACTTC. Translating gives CATSESDSPQETQYF.